This T cell receptor beta chain was found in a study of cytomegalovirus exposure and HLA in healthy donors. PCR was performed using 60 Vbeta and 13 Jbeta primers. The table came from immunoSEQ multiplex PCR; TCRdb's copy has only in-frame clones and leaves some out. Among approximately 170,000 clones, roughly 72% were seen once, and the ten largest hold less than 1.2%. V dropped 3 bases and J dropped 2; count of bases not matched to a gene: 11. Looked up from germline, CDR1 is LNHDA and CDR2 is SQIVND (reference sequence). The CDR3 spans 17 residues. The TCR sequence derives from a woman aged 40 to 55 in good health and CMV-seronegative. The chain has TRBV19 and TRBJ2-3; 7 nucleotides align to TRBD2. The source material was PBMCs. The CDR3 region is CASSILRASGFTDTQYF. The CDR3 bases are TGTGCCAGTAGTATTCTCCGGGCTAGCGGATTCACAGATACGCAGTATTTT.